This note documents a single TCR beta chain sequence. Random-hexamer reverse transcription was applied to roughly 0.5 to 1 ug RNA. MiXCR, applied by TCRdb to the immunoSEQ multiplex PCR reads, yields one record per CDR3 protein. The sample carries fewer than 80,000 distinct CDR3 sequences, approximately 94% recorded once. Sequencing of TCR beta was performed on blood CD8+ and CD4+ T cells. Negative isolation was used for CD8+ and CD4+ T cells and FACS enrichment for TEMRA cells. With 5 bases clipped from V and 1 base from J, the junction kept 9 bases outside the gene matches. Germline V gene data show CDR1 as ENHRY and CDR2 as SYGVKD. The CDR3 totals 18 residues. The sample comes from a study of CD8 T cells in Susac syndrome. Study in general: When blood was drawn, the patients with Susac syndrome were therapy-naive, on corticosteroids, or on intravenous immunoglobulin alone.

The sequenced material came from CD8+ T cells from PBMCs. The clonotype comes from a human donor with Susac syndrome. The chain is built from TRBV10-3 and TRBJ2-3; 13 nucleotides match TRBD2. The CDR3 spells CAISMTSGGLFGTDTQYF. The CDR3 coding sequence is TGTGCCATCAGTATGACTAGCGGGGGGTTGTTCGGCACAGATACGCAGTATTTT.